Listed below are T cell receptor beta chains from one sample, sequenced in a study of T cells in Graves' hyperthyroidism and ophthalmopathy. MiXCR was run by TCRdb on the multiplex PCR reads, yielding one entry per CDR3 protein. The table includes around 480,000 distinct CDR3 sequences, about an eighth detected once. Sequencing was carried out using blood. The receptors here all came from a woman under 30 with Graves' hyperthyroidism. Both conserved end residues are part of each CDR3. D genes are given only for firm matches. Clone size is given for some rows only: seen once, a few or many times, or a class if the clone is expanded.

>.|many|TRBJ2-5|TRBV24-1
TGTGCCACCAGTATTGCCCCGGGACTGAGGCAAGAAGAGACCCAGTACTTC
CATSIAPGLRQEETQYF
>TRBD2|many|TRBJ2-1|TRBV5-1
TGCGCCACCTCACCAGGGACTAGCGGGAACAATGAGCAGTTCTTC
CATSPGTSGNNEQFF
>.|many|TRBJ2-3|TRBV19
TGTGCCAGTAGTCCATACCCGAAAAGCACAGATACGCAGTATTTT
CASSPYPKSTDTQYF
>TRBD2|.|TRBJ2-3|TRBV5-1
TGCGCCAGCGTAGAACTAGCGGGAGTAGGGACAGATACGCAGTATTTT
CASVELAGVGTDTQYF
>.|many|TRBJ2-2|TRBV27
TGTGCCAGCAGTCCCTACAACACCGGGGAGCTGTTTTTT
CASSPYNTGELFF
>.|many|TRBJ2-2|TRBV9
TGTGCCAGCAGCGTAGCGGGGTCGCGCACCGGGGAGCTGTTTTTT
CASSVAGSRTGELFF
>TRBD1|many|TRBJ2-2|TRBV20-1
TGCAGTGCTAGGACAGGGGGCCCGAACACCGGGGAGCTGTTTTTT
CSARTGGPNTGELFF
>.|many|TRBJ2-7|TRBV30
TGTGCCTGGAGTGGCCCCCGGGACGGGGCCTACGAGCAGTACTTC
CAWSGPRDGAYEQYF
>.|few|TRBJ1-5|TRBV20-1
TGCAGTGCCGGGGAGGTCGGAGGGTATCAGCCCCAGCATTTT
CSAGEVGGYQPQHF
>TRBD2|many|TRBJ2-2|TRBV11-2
TGTGCCAGCAGCCGGAATAGCGGGAGGGGCACCGGGGAGCTGTTTTTT
CASSRNSGRGTGELFF
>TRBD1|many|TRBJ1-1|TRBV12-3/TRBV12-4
TGTGCCAGCAGTAGAATTACAGGGGCGGAAACTGAAGCTTTCTTT
CASSRITGAETEAFF
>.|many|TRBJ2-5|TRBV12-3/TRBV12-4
TGTGCCAGCAGACGAGACTGGCCCGGGGAGACCCAGTACTTC
CASRRDWPGETQYF
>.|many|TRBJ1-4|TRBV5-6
TGTGCCAGCAGCTTGGCGAGGGGGGTTACTAATGAAAAACTGTTTTTT
CASSLARGVTNEKLFF
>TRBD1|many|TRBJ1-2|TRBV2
TGTGCCAGCAGTCCGGACAGGGGCTCTGGCGGCTACACCTTC
CASSPDRGSGGYTF
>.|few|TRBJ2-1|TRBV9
TGTGCCAGCAGCGTAGCTGGCGGGCTCAGCTCCTACAATGAGCAGTTCTTC
CASSVAGGLSSYNEQFF
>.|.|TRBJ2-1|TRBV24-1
TGTGCCGCCAGTGATAGTGACGGATACACCTACAATGAGCAGTTCTTC
CAASDSDGYTYNEQFF
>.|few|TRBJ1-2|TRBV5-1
TGCGCCAGCCGCCTAGGGTTTGACTATGGCTACACCTTC
CASRLGFDYGYTF
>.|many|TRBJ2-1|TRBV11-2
TGTGCCAGCCGGGACACGGGAGGACCATACAATGAGCAGTTCTTC
CASRDTGGPYNEQFF